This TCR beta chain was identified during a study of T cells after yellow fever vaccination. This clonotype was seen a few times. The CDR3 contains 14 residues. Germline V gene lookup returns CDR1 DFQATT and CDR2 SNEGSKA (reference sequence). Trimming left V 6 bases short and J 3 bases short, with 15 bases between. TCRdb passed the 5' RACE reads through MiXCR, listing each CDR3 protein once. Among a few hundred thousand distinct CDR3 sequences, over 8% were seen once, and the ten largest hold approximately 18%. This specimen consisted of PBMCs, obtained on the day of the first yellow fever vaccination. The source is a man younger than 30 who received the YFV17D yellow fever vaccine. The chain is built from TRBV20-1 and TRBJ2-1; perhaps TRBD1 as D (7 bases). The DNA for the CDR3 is TGCAGTGCCTCAGGGGGGCCTAACTACAATGAGCAGTTCTTC. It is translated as CSASGGPNYNEQFF.